The entry that follows covers one T cell receptor (beta chain) sequence. Antigen specificity is unknown. The entry originates in a study of early T cells in non-severe SARS-CoV-2 infection. Study context: Chains were unpaired, as sequencing was done on bulk RNA from unsorted whole blood. General study points: Anti-spike CD8 specificities were favored by VDJdb matching, whose results missed private and CD4 specificities.

This CDR3 is 17 amino acids long. Germline V gene data show CDR1 as MGHRA and CDR2 as YSYEKL. The ends lost 1 base at V and 4 bases at J; junction bases unmatched: 10. MiXCR, applied by TCRdb to the 5' RACE reads, yields one record per CDR3 protein. The table records approximately 90,000 distinct CDR3 sequences, roughly 15% of them present only once. V is TRBV4-1 and J is TRBJ2-1; the match to TRBD1 covers 7 bases. The starting material was whole blood, obtained at baseline. This TCR was recovered from an adult who was a healthcare worker with PCR-confirmed SARS-CoV-2 infection or an uninfected control (not recorded which). CDR3 bases: TGCGCCAGCAGCCAAGTAGCTGCCGGGACAGCTTACAATGAGCAGTTCTTC. It codes for CASSQVAAGTAYNEQFF.